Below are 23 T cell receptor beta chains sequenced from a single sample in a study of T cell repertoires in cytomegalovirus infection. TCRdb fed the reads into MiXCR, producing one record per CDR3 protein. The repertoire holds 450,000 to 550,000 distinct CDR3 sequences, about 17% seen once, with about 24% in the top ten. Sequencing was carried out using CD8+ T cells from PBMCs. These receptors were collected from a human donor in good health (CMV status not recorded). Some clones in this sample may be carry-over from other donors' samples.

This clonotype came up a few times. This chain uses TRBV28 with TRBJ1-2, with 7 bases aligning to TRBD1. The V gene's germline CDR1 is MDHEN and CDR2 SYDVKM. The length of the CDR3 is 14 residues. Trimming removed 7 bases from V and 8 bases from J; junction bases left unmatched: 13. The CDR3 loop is CASTQGEGARGYTF. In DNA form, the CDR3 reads TGTGCCAGCACCCAAGGGGAGGGGGCTAGGGGCTACACCTTC.

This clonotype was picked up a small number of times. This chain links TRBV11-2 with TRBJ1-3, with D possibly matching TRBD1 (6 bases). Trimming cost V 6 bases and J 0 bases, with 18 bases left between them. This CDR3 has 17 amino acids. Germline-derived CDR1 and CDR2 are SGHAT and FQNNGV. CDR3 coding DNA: TGTGCCAGCAGGCCCCACACACAGGGCCCCTCTGGAAACACCATATATTTT. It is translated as CASRPHTQGPSGNTIYF. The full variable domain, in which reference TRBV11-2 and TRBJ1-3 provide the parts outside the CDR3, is EAGVAQSPRYKIIEKRQSVAFWCNPISGHATLYWYQQILGQGPKLLIQFQNNGVVDDSQLPKDRFSAERLKGVDSTLKIQPAKLEDSAVYLCASRPHTQGPSGNTIYFGEGSWLTVV.

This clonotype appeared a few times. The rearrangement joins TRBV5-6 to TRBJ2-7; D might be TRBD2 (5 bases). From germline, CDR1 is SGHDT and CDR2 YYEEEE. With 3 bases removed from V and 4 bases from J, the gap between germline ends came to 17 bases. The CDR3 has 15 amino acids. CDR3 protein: CASSSPPTGVYEQYF. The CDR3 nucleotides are TGTGCCAGCAGCTCCCCACCGACCGGGGTATACGAGCAGTACTTC. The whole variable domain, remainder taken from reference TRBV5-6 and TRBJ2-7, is DAGVTQSPTHLIKTRGQQVTLRCSPKSGHDTVSWYQQALGQGPQFIFQYYEEEERQRGNFPDRFSGHQFPNYSSELNVNALLLGDSALYLCASSSPPTGVYEQYFGPGTRLTVT.

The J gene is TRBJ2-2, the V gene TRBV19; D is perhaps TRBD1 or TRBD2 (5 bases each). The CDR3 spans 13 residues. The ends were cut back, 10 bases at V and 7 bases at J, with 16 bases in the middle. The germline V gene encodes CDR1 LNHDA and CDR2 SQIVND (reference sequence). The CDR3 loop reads CATEVNGGGELFF. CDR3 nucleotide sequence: TGTGCCACCGAGGTCAATGGGGGCGGGGAGCTGTTTTTT.

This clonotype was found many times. Here the CDR3 reads CASSFWTGRIQPQHF. CDR3 bases: TGTGCCAGCAGTTTTTGGACAGGGAGGATCCAGCCCCAGCATTTT. J is TRBJ1-5 and V is TRBV28, with TRBD1 matching over 8 bases. V was pared by 3 bases and J by 7 bases, with 8 bases of the junction left unmatched. The CDR3 is 15 residues long. The germline gives CDR1 MDHEN, CDR2 SYDVKM.

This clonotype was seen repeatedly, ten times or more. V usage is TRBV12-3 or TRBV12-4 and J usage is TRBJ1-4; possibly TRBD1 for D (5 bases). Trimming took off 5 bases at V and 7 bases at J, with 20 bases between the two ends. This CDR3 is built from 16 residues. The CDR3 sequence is CASSPVRVGRGEKLFF. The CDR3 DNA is TGTGCCAGCAGTCCCGTTCGGGTGGGGCGTGGTGAAAAACTGTTTTTT.

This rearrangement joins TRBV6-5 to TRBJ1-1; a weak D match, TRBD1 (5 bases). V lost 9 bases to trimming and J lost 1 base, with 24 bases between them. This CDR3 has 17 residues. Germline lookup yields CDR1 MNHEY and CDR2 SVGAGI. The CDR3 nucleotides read TGTGCCAGAAATTCCCCCCCAGGGAGGGTTACGAACACTGAAGCTTTCTTT. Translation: CARNSPPGRVTNTEAFF.

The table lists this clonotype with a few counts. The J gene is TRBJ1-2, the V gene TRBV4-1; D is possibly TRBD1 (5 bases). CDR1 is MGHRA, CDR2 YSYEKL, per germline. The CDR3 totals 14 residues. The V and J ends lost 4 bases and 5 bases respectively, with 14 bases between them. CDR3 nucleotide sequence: TGCGCCAGCAGCCCCCTCGAGGGACCGTATGGCTACACCTTC. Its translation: CASSPLEGPYGYTF.

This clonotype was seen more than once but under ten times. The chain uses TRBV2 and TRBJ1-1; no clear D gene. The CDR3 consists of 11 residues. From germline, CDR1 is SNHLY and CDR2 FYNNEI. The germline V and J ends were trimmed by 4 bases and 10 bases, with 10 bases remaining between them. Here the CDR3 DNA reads TGTGCCAGCAGTGGACTCGAGGGAGCTTTCTTT. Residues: CASSGLEGAFF. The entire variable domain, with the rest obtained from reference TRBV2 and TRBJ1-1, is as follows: EPEVTQTPSHQVTQMGQEVILRCVPISNHLYFYWYRQILGQKVEFLVSFYNNEISEKSEIFDDQFSVERPDGSNFTLKIRSTKLEDSAMYFCASSGLEGAFFGQGTRLTVV.

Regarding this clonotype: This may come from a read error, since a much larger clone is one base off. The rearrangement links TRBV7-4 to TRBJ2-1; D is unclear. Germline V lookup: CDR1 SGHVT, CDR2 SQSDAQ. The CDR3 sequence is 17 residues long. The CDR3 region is CASSLAWKGISYNVQFF. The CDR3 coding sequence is TGTGCCAGCAGCTTAGCGTGGAAGGGAATCTCCTACAATGTGCAGTTCTTC.

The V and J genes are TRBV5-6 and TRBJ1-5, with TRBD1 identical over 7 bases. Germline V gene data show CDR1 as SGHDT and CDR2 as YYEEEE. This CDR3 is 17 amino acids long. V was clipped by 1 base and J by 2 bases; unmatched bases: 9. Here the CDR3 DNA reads TGTGCCAGCAGCTTGCCAAGGGGGCAGGAGGGCAATCAGCCCCAGCATTTT. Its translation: CASSLPRGQEGNQPQHF.

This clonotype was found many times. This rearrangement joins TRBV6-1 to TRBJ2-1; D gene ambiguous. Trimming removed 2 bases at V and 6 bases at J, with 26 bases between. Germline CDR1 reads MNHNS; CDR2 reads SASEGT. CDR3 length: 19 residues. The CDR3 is CASSELVGIQVDFVNEQFF. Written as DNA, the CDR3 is TGTGCCAGCAGTGAATTGGTTGGGATTCAGGTAGATTTTGTCAATGAGCAGTTCTTC.

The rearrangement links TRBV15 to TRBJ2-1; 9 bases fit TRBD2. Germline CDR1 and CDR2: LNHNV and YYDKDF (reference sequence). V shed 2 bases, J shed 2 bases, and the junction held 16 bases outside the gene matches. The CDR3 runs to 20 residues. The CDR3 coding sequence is TGTGCCACCAGCAGATACGGGAGTTCCACTAGCGGGCTTACCTACAATGAGCAGTTCTTC. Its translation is CATSRYGSSTSGLTYNEQFF.

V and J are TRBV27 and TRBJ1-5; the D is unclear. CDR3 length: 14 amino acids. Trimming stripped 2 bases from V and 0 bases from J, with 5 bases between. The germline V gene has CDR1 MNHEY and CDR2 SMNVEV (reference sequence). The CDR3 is CASSLAHSNQPQHF. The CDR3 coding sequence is TGTGCCAGCAGTTTAGCACATAGCAATCAGCCCCAGCATTTT.

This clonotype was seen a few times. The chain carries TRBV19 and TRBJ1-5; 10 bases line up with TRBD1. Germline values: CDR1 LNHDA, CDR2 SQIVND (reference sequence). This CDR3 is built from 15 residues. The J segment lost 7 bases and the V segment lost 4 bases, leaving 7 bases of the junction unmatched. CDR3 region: CASSRTGGTGQPQHF. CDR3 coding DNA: TGTGCCAGTAGTAGGACAGGGGGAACTGGACAGCCCCAGCATTTT. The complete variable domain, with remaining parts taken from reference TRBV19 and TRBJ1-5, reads DGGITQSPKYLFRKEGQNVTLSCEQNLNHDAMYWYRQDPGQGLRLIYYSQIVNDFQKGDIAEGYSVSREKKESFPLTVTSAQKNPTAFYLCASSRTGGTGQPQHFGDGTRLSIL.

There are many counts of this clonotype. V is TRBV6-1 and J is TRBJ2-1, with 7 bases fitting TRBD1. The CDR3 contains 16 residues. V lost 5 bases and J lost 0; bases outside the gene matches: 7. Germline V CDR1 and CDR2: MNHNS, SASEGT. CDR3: CASSPPTGDSYNEQFF. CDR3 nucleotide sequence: TGTGCCAGCAGTCCCCCAACAGGGGACTCCTACAATGAGCAGTTCTTC.

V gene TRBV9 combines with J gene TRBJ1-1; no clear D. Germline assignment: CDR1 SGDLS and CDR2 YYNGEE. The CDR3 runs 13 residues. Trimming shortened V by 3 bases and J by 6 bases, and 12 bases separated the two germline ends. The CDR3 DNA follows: TGTGCCAGCAGCGCAACATGGGATTCTGAAGCTTTCTTT. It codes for CASSATWDSEAFF.

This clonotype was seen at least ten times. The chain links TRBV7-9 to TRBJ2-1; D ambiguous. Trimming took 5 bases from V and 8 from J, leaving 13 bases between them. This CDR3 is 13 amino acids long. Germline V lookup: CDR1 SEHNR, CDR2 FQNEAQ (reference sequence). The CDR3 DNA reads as TGTGCCAGCAGCCCCTCTAGTGTGTATGAGCAGTTCTTC. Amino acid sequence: CASSPSSVYEQFF. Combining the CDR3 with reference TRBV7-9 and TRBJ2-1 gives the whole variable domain DTGVSQNPRHKITKRGQNVTFRCDPISEHNRLYWYRQTLGQGPEFLTYFQNEAQLEKSRLLSDRFSAERPKGSFSTLEIQRTEQGDSAMYLCASSPSSVYEQFFGPGTRLTVL.

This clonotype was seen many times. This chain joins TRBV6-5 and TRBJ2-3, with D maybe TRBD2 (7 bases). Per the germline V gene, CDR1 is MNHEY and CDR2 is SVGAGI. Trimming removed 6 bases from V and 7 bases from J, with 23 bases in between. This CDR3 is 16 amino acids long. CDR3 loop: CASSQEGGGLENTQYF. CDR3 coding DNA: TGTGCCAGCAGCCAAGAAGGGGGGGGATTAGAGAATACGCAGTATTTT.

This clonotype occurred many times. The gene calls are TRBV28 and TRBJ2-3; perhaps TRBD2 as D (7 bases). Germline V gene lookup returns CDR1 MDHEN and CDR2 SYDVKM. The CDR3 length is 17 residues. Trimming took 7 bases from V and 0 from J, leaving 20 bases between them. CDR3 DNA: TGTGCCAGCATCCCGAGGGGGGGTCCCCCGAGCACAGATACGCAGTATTTT. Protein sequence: CASIPRGGPPSTDTQYF.

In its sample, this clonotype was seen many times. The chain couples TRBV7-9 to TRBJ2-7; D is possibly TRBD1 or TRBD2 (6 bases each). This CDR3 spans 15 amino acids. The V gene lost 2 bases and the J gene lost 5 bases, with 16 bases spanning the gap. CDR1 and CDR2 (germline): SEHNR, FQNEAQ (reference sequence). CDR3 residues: CASSLNRGQGNEQYF. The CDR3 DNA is TGTGCCAGCAGCTTAAACCGGGGGCAGGGGAACGAGCAGTACTTC.

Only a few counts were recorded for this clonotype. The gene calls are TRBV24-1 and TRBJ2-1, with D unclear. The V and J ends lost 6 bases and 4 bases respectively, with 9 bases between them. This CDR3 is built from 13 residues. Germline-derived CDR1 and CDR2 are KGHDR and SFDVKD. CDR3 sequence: CATSPSRYNEQFF. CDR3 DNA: TGTGCCACCAGTCCGAGTAGATACAATGAGCAGTTCTTC.

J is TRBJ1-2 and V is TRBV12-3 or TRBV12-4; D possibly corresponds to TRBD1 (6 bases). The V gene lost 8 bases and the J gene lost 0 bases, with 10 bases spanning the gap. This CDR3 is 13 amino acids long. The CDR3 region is CASLSGANYGYTF. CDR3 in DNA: TGTGCCAGCCTTTCAGGGGCTAACTATGGCTACACCTTC.